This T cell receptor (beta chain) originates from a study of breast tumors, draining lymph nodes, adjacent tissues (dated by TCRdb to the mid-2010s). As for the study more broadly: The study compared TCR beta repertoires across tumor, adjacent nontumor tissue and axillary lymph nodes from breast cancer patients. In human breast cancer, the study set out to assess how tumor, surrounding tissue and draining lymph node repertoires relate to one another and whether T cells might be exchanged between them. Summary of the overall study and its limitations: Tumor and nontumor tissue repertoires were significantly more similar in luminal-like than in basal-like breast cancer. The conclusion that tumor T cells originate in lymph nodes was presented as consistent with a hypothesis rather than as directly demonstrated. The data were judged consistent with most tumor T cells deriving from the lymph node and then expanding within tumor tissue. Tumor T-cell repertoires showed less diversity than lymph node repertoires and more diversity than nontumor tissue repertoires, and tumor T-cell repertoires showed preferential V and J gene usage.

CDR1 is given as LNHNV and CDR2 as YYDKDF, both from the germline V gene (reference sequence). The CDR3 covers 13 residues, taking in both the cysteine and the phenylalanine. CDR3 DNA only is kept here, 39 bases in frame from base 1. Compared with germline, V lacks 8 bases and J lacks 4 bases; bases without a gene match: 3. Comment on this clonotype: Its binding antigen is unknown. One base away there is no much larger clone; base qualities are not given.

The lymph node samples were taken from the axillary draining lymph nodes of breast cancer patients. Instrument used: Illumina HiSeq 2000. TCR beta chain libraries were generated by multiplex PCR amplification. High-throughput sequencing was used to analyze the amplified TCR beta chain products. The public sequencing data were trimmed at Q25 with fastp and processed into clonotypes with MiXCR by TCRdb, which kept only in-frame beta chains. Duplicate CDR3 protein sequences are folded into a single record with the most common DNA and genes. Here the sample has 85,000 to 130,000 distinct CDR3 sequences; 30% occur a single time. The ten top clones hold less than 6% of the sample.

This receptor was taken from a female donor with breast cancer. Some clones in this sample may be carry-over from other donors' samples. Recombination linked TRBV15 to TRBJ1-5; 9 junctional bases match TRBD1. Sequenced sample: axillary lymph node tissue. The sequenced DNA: TGTGCCACCCGACAGGGGGGGAATCAGCCCCAGCATTTT. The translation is CATRQGGNQPQHF.